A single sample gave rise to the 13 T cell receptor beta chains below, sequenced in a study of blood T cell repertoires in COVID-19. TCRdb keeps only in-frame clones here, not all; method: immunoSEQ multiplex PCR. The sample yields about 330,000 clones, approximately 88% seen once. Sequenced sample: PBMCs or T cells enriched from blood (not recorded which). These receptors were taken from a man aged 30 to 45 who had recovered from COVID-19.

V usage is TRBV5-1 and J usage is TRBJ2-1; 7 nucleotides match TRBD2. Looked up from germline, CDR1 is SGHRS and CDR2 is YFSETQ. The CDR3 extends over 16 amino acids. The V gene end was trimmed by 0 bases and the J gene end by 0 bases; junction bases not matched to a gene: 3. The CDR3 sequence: CASSLGTGGSYNEQFF. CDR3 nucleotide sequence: TGCGCCAGCAGCTTGGGGACGGGGGGCTCCTACAATGAGCAGTTCTTC.

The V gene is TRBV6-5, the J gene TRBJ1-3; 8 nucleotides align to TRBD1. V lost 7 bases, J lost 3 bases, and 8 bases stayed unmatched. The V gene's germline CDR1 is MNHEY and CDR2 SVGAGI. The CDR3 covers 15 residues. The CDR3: CASNLGQGIGNTIYF. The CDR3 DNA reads TGTGCCAGCAACCTCGGACAGGGAATTGGAAACACCATATATTTT.

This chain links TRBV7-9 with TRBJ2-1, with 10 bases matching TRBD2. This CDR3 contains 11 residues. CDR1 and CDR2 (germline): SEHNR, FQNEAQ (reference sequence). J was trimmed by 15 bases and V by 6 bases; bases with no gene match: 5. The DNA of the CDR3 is TGTGCCAGCAGTCCGGGACTAGCGTTGTTCTTC. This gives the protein CASSPGLALFF.

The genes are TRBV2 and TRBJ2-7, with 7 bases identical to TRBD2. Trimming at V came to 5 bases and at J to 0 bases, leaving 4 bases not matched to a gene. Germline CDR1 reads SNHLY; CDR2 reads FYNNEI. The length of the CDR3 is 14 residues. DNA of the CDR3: TGTGCCAGCAGTCCTTGGACTAGCTCCTACGAGCAGTACTTC. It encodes CASSPWTSSYEQYF.

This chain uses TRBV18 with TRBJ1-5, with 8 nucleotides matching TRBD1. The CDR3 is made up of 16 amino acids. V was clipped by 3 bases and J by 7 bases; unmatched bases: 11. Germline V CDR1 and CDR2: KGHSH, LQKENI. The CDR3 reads CASSPGQGGVGQPQHF. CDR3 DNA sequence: TGTGCCAGCTCACCCGGACAGGGTGGGGTGGGGCAGCCCCAGCATTTT.

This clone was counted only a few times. As DNA, the CDR3 is TGTGCCACCAGTGATTCTAGCGGACCCGGCAATGAGCAGTTCTTC. This sequence encodes CATSDSSGPGNEQFF. The genes are TRBV24-1 and TRBJ2-1, with 7 bases lining up with TRBD2. Trimming removed 2 bases from V and 6 bases from J; junction bases left unmatched: 6. Germline V gene sequence: CDR1 KGHDR, CDR2 SFDVKD. The CDR3 length is 15 residues.

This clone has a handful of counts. As DNA, the CDR3 is TGCGCCAGCAGTGAGTCGAATGCGGGGGCCCCGGCCGGGGAGCTGTTTTTT. It is translated as CASSESNAGAPAGELFF. The chain couples TRBV10-1 to TRBJ2-2; D might be TRBD2 (7 bases). Germline CDR1 WNHNN, CDR2 SYGVQD (reference sequence). Trimming removed 0 bases at V and 6 bases at J, with 17 bases between. CDR3 size: 17 residues.

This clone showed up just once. The CDR3 region is CASSQPRQSTEAFF. Here the CDR3 DNA reads TGCGCCAGCAGCCAACCCAGACAGTCCACTGAAGCTTTCTTT. The rearrangement uses TRBV4-1 and TRBJ1-1; tentative D call: TRBD1 (5 bases). V gave up 2 bases and J gave up 4 bases, with 11 bases separating them. The CDR3 extends over 14 amino acids. The germline V gene encodes CDR1 MGHRA and CDR2 YSYEKL.

The CDR3 nucleotides read TGCGCCAGCAGCTTGGAAACAGGTTTCTCCTACGAGCAGTACTTC. Translation: CASSLETGFSYEQYF. V usage is TRBV5-1 and J usage is TRBJ2-7; D may be TRBD1 (5 bases). Germline lookup yields CDR1 SGHRS and CDR2 YFSETQ. Trimming cost V 0 bases and J 0 bases, with 10 bases left between them. The CDR3 has 15 amino acids.

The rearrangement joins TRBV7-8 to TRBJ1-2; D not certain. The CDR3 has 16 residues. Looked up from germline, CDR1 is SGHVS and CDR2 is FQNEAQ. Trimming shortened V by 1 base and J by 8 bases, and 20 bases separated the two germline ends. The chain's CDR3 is CASSLDPVPGGGGYTF. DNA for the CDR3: TGTGCCAGCAGCTTAGATCCCGTCCCCGGCGGTGGAGGCTACACCTTC.

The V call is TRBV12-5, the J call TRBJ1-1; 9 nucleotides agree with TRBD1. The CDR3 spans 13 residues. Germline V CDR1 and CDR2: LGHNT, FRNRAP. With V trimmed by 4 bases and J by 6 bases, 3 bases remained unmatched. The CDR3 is CASGWGQGSEAFF. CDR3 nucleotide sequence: TGTGCTAGTGGTTGGGGACAGGGCTCTGAAGCTTTCTTT. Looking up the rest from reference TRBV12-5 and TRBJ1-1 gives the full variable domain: DARVTQTPRHKVTEMGQEVTMRCQPILGHNTVFWYRQTMMQGLELLAYFRNRAPLDDSGMPKDRFSAEMPDATLATLKIQPSEPRDSAVYFCASGWGQGSEAFFGQGTRLTVV.

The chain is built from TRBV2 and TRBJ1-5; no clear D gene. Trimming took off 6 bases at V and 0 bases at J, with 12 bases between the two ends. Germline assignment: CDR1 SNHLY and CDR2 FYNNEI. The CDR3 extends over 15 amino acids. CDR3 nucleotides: TGTGCCAGCAGGACGGGAACTTATAGCAATCAGCCCCAGCATTTT. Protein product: CASRTGTYSNQPQHF.

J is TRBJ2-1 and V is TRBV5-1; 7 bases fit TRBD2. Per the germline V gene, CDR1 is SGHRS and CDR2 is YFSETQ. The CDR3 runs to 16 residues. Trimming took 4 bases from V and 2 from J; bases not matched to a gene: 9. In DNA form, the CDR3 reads TGCGCCAGCAGCCTCGGGGGGACCATAGCCTACAATGAGCAGTTCTTC. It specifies CASSLGGTIAYNEQFF.